This paragraph covers one TCR beta chain sequence. The data are from a study of technical replicates of blood from a few donors. Clones were read by immunoSEQ multiplex PCR, and TCRdb kept only the in-frame ones, dropping some. The table lists approximately 70,000 clones, more than 85% of them singletons. The CDR3 sequence is 16 residues long. The germline gives CDR1 SGHTA, CDR2 FQGNSA. V lost 0 bases and J 0 bases, leaving 9 bases between the germline ends. The chain has TRBV7-2 and TRBJ2-1; no clear D gene. The clonotype originates from a human donor in good health. Some clones in this sample may be carry-over from other donors' samples. Sequencing was done on a sample of PBMCs. CDR3 in DNA: TGTGCCAGCAGCTTAGCCCAGCGTAGCTCCTACAATGAGCAGTTCTTC. As protein: CASSLAQRSSYNEQFF.